These 12 T cell receptor beta chains originate from one sample sequenced in a study of graft-versus-host responses after intestinal transplantation. These receptors' targets are unknown. The assay was immunoSEQ multiplex PCR, and TCRdb's table has in-frame clones only and misses some. This sample has about 110,000 clones, with approximately 92% found just once. Sample: unstimulated CD8+ T cells sorted from spleen or lymph node cells, taken before intestinal transplant. These receptors were collected from a human donor who received an intestinal transplant.

The chain employs TRBV4-1 and TRBJ1-1; D uncertain. The germline V gene has CDR1 MGHRA and CDR2 YSYEKL. The V end was cut by 2 bases, the J end by 7 bases, with 11 bases between. The CDR3 consists of 13 residues. The CDR3 region is CASSQSHEGEAFF. CDR3 sequence (DNA): TGCGCCAGCAGCCAATCTCACGAGGGTGAAGCTTTCTTT.

The V call is TRBV10-3, the J call TRBJ2-2; D gene unclear. Trimming stripped 7 bases from V and 4 bases from J, with 13 bases between. Germline-derived CDR1 and CDR2 are ENHRY and SYGVKD. CDR3 size: 14 residues. CDR3 DNA: TGTGCCATCATGACGCGACCCCTCACCGGGGAGCTGTTTTTT. Translation gives CAIMTRPLTGELFF.

The gene calls are TRBV13 and TRBJ1-5; D call uncertain. CDR3 length equals 12 residues. The V end was cut by 4 bases, the J end by 6 bases, with 7 bases between. From germline, CDR1 is PRHDT and CDR2 FYEKMQ (reference sequence). CDR3 nucleotide sequence: TGTGCCAGCAGCTATAAAGGTCAGCCCCAGCATTTT. It translates to CASSYKGQPQHF.

The chain couples TRBV2 to TRBJ2-2, with a tentative D call TRBD1 (6 bases). The CDR3 runs to 11 residues. CDR1 is SNHLY and CDR2 is FYNNEI in the germline V gene. Trimming took 6 bases from V and 7 from J, leaving 6 bases between them. The CDR3 DNA follows: TGTGCCAGCAGAGGGGGCGGGGAGCTGTTTTTT. The encoded protein is CASRGGGELFF.

Comment on this clone: The same CDR3 is also encoded by other DNA sequences in this sample. The rearrangement joins TRBV13 to TRBJ1-1; weak D call: TRBD1 (5 bases). Trimming left V 1 base short and J 4 bases short, with 7 bases between. There are 13 residues in the CDR3. Germline CDR1 is PRHDT and CDR2 is FYEKMQ (reference sequence). The CDR3 region is CASSLAGSTEAFF. In DNA form, the CDR3 reads TGTGCCAGCAGCTTAGCAGGGAGCACTGAAGCTTTCTTT. Using reference TRBV13 and TRBJ1-1 for the parts outside the CDR3, the full variable domain is AAGVIQSPRHLIKEKRETATLKCYPIPRHDTVYWYQQGPGQDPQFLISFYEKMQSDKGSIPDRFSAQQFSDYHSELNMSSLELGDSALYFCASSLAGSTEAFFGQGTRLTVV.

The V call is TRBV7-2, the J call TRBJ2-1; TRBD1 aligns across 7 bases. The CDR3 covers 14 residues. V shed 5 bases, J shed 5 bases, and the junction held 6 bases outside the gene matches. Germline-derived CDR1 and CDR2 are SGHTA and FQGNSA. In DNA, the CDR3 is TGTGCCAGCAGCAACCGGGACAGAAACAATGAGCAGTTCTTC. This encodes CASSNRDRNNEQFF.

This chain uses TRBV9 with TRBJ2-1; D is undetermined. CDR3 length: 12 amino acids. CDR1 SGDLS and CDR2 YYNGEE come from the germline V gene. V lost 4 bases and J lost 9, with 11 bases in between. CDR3 protein: CASSTRASEQFF. CDR3 bases: TGTGCCAGCAGCACCCGCGCGAGTGAGCAGTTCTTC.

The CDR3 sequence: CASLLAGMVDTQYF. DNA for the CDR3: TGTGCCAGTTTACTAGCGGGAATGGTAGATACGCAGTATTTT. J is TRBJ2-3 and V is TRBV2, with 10 bases fitting TRBD2. Germline CDR1 reads SNHLY; CDR2 reads FYNNEI. Trimming at V came to 9 bases and at J to 5 bases, leaving 8 bases not matched to a gene. CDR3 size: 14 residues.

The rearrangement links TRBV5-8 to TRBJ1-1; the match to TRBD1 covers 7 bases. The length of the CDR3 is 15 residues. The V gene's germline CDR1 is SGHTS and CDR2 YDEGEE. Trimming cost V 4 bases and J 6 bases; bases outside gene matches: 12. CDR3 sequence: CASSPPAGGVAEAFF. In DNA form, the CDR3 reads TGTGCCAGCAGCCCTCCGGCAGGGGGAGTTGCTGAAGCTTTCTTT.

This chain links TRBV29-1 with TRBJ2-5; D is perhaps TRBD1 (5 bases). The CDR3 has 13 amino acids. The germline V gene encodes CDR1 SQVTM and CDR2 ANQGSEA. The V end lost 3 bases, the J end lost 3 bases, and 11 bases lay between the germline ends. CDR3 DNA sequence: TGCAGCGTTGAGGAAGACAGCAAAGAGACCCAGTACTTC. The encoded protein is CSVEEDSKETQYF.

This chain connects TRBV9 to TRBJ2-7; 7 bases map to TRBD1. The germline V gene encodes CDR1 SGDLS and CDR2 YYNGEE. Unmatched junction bases numbered 6, after V lost 0 bases and J lost 0 bases. The CDR3 runs 16 residues. The CDR3 nucleotides read TGTGCCAGCAGCGTAGGCCGGACAGGCGCCTCCTACGAGCAGTACTTC. Its translation is CASSVGRTGASYEQYF.

V and J are TRBV9 and TRBJ2-1; D is unresolved. Per germline, CDR1 SGDLS and CDR2 YYNGEE. The V end lost 0 bases, the J end lost 3 bases, and 10 bases lay between the germline ends. There are 15 residues in the CDR3. DNA for the CDR3: TGTGCCAGCAGCGTAGACCAAAAAATCTACAATGAGCAGTTCTTC. This encodes CASSVDQKIYNEQFF.